This TCR beta chain appears in the sequencing data of a study of Graves' ophthalmopathy and Graves' hyperthyroidism. Study context: The blood sample was drawn at first diagnosis and before any treatment.

This clonotype has at least ten counts. CDR3 length equals 15 residues. V was shortened by 0 bases and J by 8 bases, with 19 bases between the two germline ends. CDR1 and CDR2 from the germline V gene are DFQATT and SNEGSKA (reference sequence). RNA transcripts were the source from which TCR beta CDR3 regions were amplified. First-round RT-PCR relied on HTBI primers, and a second-round multiplex PCR came next. One entry per CDR3 protein results from TCRdb running MiXCR on the multiplex PCR reads. The sample consists of around 400,000 distinct CDR3 sequences, around 19% of them appearing once. The rearrangement joins TRBV20-1 to TRBJ1-1, with D uncertain. Source material: peripheral blood. The receptor was isolated from a woman aged 18-29 years with Graves' ophthalmopathy. The CDR3 reads CSARDPRMGDIEAFF. The CDR3 DNA follows: TGCAGTGCTAGAGACCCCCGCATGGGCGATATAGAAGCTTTCTTT.